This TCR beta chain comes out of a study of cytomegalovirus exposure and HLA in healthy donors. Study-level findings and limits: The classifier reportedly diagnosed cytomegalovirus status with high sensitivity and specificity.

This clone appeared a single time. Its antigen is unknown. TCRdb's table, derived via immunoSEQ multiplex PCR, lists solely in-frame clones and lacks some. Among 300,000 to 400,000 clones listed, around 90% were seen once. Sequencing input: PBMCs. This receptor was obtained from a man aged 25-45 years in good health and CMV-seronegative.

The CDR3: CASSPEQVRGEKLFF. The CDR3 nucleotides are TGTGCCAGCAGCCCAGAACAGGTAAGAGGTGAAAAACTGTTTTTT. The genes are TRBV7-9 and TRBJ1-4; D is possibly TRBD1 (5 bases). Trimming removed 5 bases from V and 7 bases from J, with 17 bases in between. The CDR3 has 15 residues. Germline lookup yields CDR1 SEHNR and CDR2 FQNEAQ (reference sequence).